This TCR beta chain was captured by sequencing in a study of T cells in Graves' hyperthyroidism and ophthalmopathy. The investigators amplified TCR beta CDR3 regions from RNA transcripts. The HTBI primer set drove a first-round RT-PCR of the TCR CDR3. Via MiXCR, TCRdb re-called the multiplex PCR reads, giving one row per CDR3 protein. The table lists fewer than 600,000 distinct CDR3 sequences, 13% to 15% of them singletons, with over 15% in the top ten. General study results and limits: The model's output predicted ophthalmopathy at a median of about 6.5 months prior to onset.

Graves' hyperthyroidism was deemed stable given no ophthalmopathy progression within 18 months. As regards this clonotype: Its target is not known.

Sequenced sample: blood. This receptor was taken from a woman aged 18-30 years with Graves' hyperthyroidism.

CDR3: CASSSKGLANTQYF. DNA of the CDR3: TGTGCCAGCAGTTCAAAGGGACTAGCAAATACGCAGTATTTT. V is TRBV6-1 and J is TRBJ2-3, with 9 bases that match TRBD2. The CDR3 consists of 14 residues. The germline V gene has CDR1 MNHNS and CDR2 SASEGT. The junction had 7 bases not matched to a gene; V was cut back by 5 bases and J by 7 bases.